This TCR beta chain comes out of a study of blood T cells in healthy people across ages. The second PCR ran about 6 to 12 cycles with a sample-barcoded 5' primer and J-beta primers. MiXCR was run by TCRdb on the 5' RACE reads, yielding one entry per CDR3 protein. Of more than 800,000 distinct CDR3 sequences in the sample, about 28% were seen once. V was shortened by 3 bases and J by 10 bases, with 17 bases between the two germline ends. CDR1 SGHKS and CDR2 YYEKEE come from the germline V gene (reference sequence). This CDR3 contains 13 residues. A note on this clonotype: Antigen specificity is unknown. This sequence may be a read error, since a much larger clone differs from it by one base.

Study conclusions and caveats: Diversity was estimated from one million T cells, and these estimates were considered underestimates. Greater diversity and more naive CD4+ cells were seen in long-lived donors than in aged donors.

Sequenced sample: blood. The origin of this receptor is a woman older than 75 in good health. The chain carries TRBV5-5 and TRBJ2-7; TRBD2 might be the D (5 bases). The CDR3 reads CASSSAPSGVQYF. In DNA, the CDR3 is TGTGCCAGCAGCTCGGCCCCCTCCGGGGTTCAGTACTTC.